What follows are 15 T cell receptor beta chains derived from one specimen sequenced in a study of blood T cell repertoires in COVID-19. The method was immunoSEQ multiplex PCR; TCRdb's version includes in-frame clones alone and lacks a portion of them. Of 250,000 to 350,000 clones in the sample, 89% were seen once. The sequenced sample was peripheral blood. These receptors were obtained from a young man who had recovered from COVID-19.

This clone appeared a few times. The chain recombines TRBV6-1 with TRBJ2-7, with no clear D. In germline, CDR1 is MNHNS, CDR2 SASEGT. V lost 0 bases and J lost 6, with 12 bases in between. The CDR3 contains 14 residues. The CDR3 here is CASSEAAVNGEQYF. CDR3 nucleotide sequence: TGTGCCAGCAGTGAAGCCGCGGTAAACGGCGAGCAGTACTTC.

The CDR3, as DNA: TGTGCCAGCAGCCCTCATCAAGGGGCTGGCACAGATACGCAGTATTTT. Its protein is CASSPHQGAGTDTQYF. V gene TRBV4-2 combines with J gene TRBJ2-3; D might be TRBD1 (5 bases). This CDR3 region has 16 residues. V was clipped by 4 bases and J by 1 base, with 15 bases between them. Germline CDR1 reads LGHNA; CDR2 reads YNFKEQ.

A single count supports this clone. V gene TRBV6-5 combines with J gene TRBJ2-7; 7 bases align to TRBD1. Germline-derived CDR1 and CDR2 are MNHEY and SVGAGI. The CDR3 sequence is 15 residues long. The V segment lost 5 bases and the J segment 5 bases; nucleotides outside the gene matches: 12. As DNA, the CDR3 is TGTGCCAGCAGTCCGGGCGACAGGGTCGGAAACGAGCAGTACTTC. It yields the protein CASSPGDRVGNEQYF.

V usage is TRBV7-9 and J usage is TRBJ2-1; maybe TRBD2 (6 bases). Germline V gene lookup returns CDR1 SEHNR and CDR2 FQNEAQ (reference sequence). CDR3 size: 16 residues. The V end lost 5 bases, the J end lost 5 bases, and 19 bases lay between the germline ends. CDR3 sequence reads: CASSNRDSEGDNEQFF. The CDR3 DNA reads TGTGCCAGCAGCAACCGGGACTCAGAGGGAGACAATGAGCAGTTCTTC.

This rearrangement joins TRBV6-5 to TRBJ2-2, with D perhaps TRBD1 (6 bases). The V and J ends lost 1 base and 2 bases respectively, with 8 bases between them. CDR1 MNHEY and CDR2 SVGAGI come from the germline V gene. The CDR3 contains 15 residues. The CDR3 DNA reads as TGTGCCAGCAGTTACTACAGGGTCAACACCGGGGAGCTGTTTTTT. As protein: CASSYYRVNTGELFF.

This chain connects TRBV5-1 to TRBJ2-3; 8 bases map to TRBD1. Germline V gene data show CDR1 as SGHRS and CDR2 as YFSETQ. V lost 4 bases to trimming and J lost 0 bases; unmatched junction nucleotides: 7. There are 16 residues in the CDR3. CDR3 coding DNA: TGCGCCAGCAGCGTGGCGGGACAGGTTAGCACAGATACGCAGTATTTT. Translated, it gives CASSVAGQVSTDTQYF.

The rearrangement uses TRBV9 and TRBJ1-5; D not resolved. Germline values: CDR1 SGDLS, CDR2 YYNGEE. V lost 2 bases and J lost 3, with 9 bases in between. The CDR3 has 14 residues. The CDR3 DNA follows: TGTGCCAGCAGCGTTACAGATACCAATCAGCCCCAGCATTTT. It yields the protein CASSVTDTNQPQHF.

The V and J genes are TRBV6-2 or TRBV6-3 and TRBJ2-7; 9 nucleotides match TRBD1. V shed 4 bases and J 3 bases; nucleotides not matched to a gene: 4. CDR3 length: 14 residues. Germline loops: CDR1 MNHEY, CDR2 SVGEGT. The chain's CDR3 is CASSSRDRVYEQYF. The CDR3 region has the DNA TGTGCCAGCAGTTCCCGGGACAGGGTCTACGAGCAGTACTTC.

This chain links TRBV5-6 with TRBJ2-7, with 8 bases aligning to TRBD1. Germline V gene lookup returns CDR1 SGHDT and CDR2 YYEEEE. The V gene end was trimmed by 4 bases and the J gene end by 3 bases; junction bases not matched to a gene: 6. The CDR3 sequence is 14 residues long. CDR3 coding DNA: TGTGCCAGCAGCCGAGGGACAGGTTTCTACGAGCAGTACTTC. It specifies CASSRGTGFYEQYF.

This chain joins TRBV19 and TRBJ2-5; 8 bases align to TRBD1. V trimming: 4 bases; J trimming: 3 bases; junction bases outside the gene matches: 13. The CDR3 totals 17 residues. The germline CDR1 and CDR2 sequences are LNHDA and SQIVND (reference sequence). CDR3 in amino acids: CASSKGAGQGWKETQYF. In DNA, the CDR3 is TGTGCCAGTAGTAAGGGGGCCGGACAGGGTTGGAAAGAGACCCAGTACTTC.

The rearrangement uses TRBV15 and TRBJ1-4; D is ambiguous. Germline-derived CDR1 and CDR2 are LNHNV and YYDKDF (reference sequence). V shed 5 bases and J shed 7 bases, with 14 bases lying between them. CDR3 length: 14 residues. The CDR3 nucleotides read TGTGCCACCAGCGTAAGGACGGAGGCTGAAAAACTGTTTTTT. Amino acids: CATSVRTEAEKLFF.

This chain links TRBV4-1 with TRBJ2-2; 11 bases map to TRBD1. Germline V CDR1 and CDR2: MGHRA, YSYEKL. This CDR3 spans 16 amino acids. V was pared by 3 bases and J by 7 bases, with 7 bases of the junction left unmatched. The CDR3 nucleotides read TGCGCCAGCAGCCACCAAGGACAGGGGGCGGACGGGGAGCTGTTTTTT. Translated: CASSHQGQGADGELFF.

The chain carries TRBV3-1 (or the pseudogene TRBV3-2) and TRBJ2-7; 7 bases agree with TRBD2. Germline loops: CDR1 LGHDT, CDR2 YNNKEL (reference sequence). V was clipped by 1 base and J by 2 bases; unmatched bases: 11. The CDR3 totals 17 residues. The CDR3 sequence is CASSQGHGAGVTYEQYF. In DNA, the CDR3 is TGTGCCAGCAGCCAAGGACATGGCGCGGGAGTCACCTACGAGCAGTACTTC.

This chain joins TRBV10-3 and TRBJ2-7; TRBD2 matches 7 bases. The V and J ends lost 11 bases and 1 base, in that order; junction bases with no gene match: 11. Germline V gene sequence: CDR1 ENHRY, CDR2 SYGVKD. This CDR3 region has 14 residues. CDR3 sequence: CASGRAAGSYEQYF. The CDR3 region has the DNA TGTGCCTCCGGAAGGGCAGCGGGGTCCTACGAGCAGTACTTC.

The chain couples TRBV9 to TRBJ2-3; D gene ambiguous. Trimming shortened V by 0 bases and J by 2 bases, and 10 bases separated the two germline ends. There are 15 residues in the CDR3. CDR1 and CDR2 from the germline V gene are SGDLS and YYNGEE. The DNA for the CDR3 is TGTGCCAGCAGCGTAGCCCCCTCAGACACAGATACGCAGTATTTT. This codes for CASSVAPSDTDTQYF.